One sample yielded the 29 T cell receptor beta chains listed below, sequenced in a study of T cell responses to AZD1222 COVID-19 vaccine. Libraries were prepared by immunoSEQ multiplex PCR; TCRdb keeps only in-frame clonotypes and omits some of them. The sample holds over 75,000 clones, around 87% seen once. Sequences were derived from peripheral blood, sampled 28 days after the second AZD1222 dose. The origin of the receptors is an adult who received the AZD1222 COVID-19 vaccine.

This clone occurred once. The chain carries TRBV24-1 and TRBJ2-1; D is unclear. The CDR3 is 12 residues long. V was cut by 4 bases and J by 8 bases, with 8 bases left in between. Germline loops: CDR1 KGHDR, CDR2 SFDVKD. In nucleotides, the CDR3 is TGTGCCACCAGTGACAGAACAGATGAGCAGTTCTTC. Its protein product is CATSDRTDEQFF.

This clone was counted a single time. The chain uses TRBV9 and TRBJ1-1; no reliable D call. V lost 6 bases and J 0 bases, leaving 21 bases between the germline ends. The CDR3 length is 17 residues. In germline, CDR1 is SGDLS, CDR2 YYNGEE. The CDR3 sequence: CASTRGAGIIMNTEAFF. The DNA for the CDR3 is TGTGCCAGCACCCGTGGTGCGGGTATCATCATGAACACTGAAGCTTTCTTT. The full variable domain, completed using reference TRBV9 and TRBJ1-1, is DSGVTQTPKHLITATGQRVTLRCSPRSGDLSVYWYQQSLDQGLQFLIQYYNGEERAKGNILERFSAQQFPDLHSELNLSSLELGDSALYFCASTRGAGIIMNTEAFFGQGTRLTVV.

J is TRBJ1-5 and V is TRBV18, with D perhaps TRBD1 (6 bases). Per the germline V gene, CDR1 is KGHSH and CDR2 is LQKENI. This CDR3 region has 18 residues. V was clipped by 2 bases and J by 6 bases, with 23 bases between them. The CDR3 DNA is TGTGCCAGCTCACCAGGGTCTACGGGGGGCAGGTTCATTCAGCCCCAGCATTTT. It encodes CASSPGSTGGRFIQPQHF.

J is TRBJ2-1 and V is TRBV7-3; D remains unclear. Germline-derived CDR1 and CDR2 are SGHTA and FQGTGA. V lost 4 bases and J lost 2, with 9 bases in between. The CDR3 is made up of 14 amino acids. CDR3 sequence (DNA): TGTGCCAGCAGCTCCCAGGCTACCTACAATGAGCAGTTCTTC. Encoded protein: CASSSQATYNEQFF.

The J gene is TRBJ2-7, the V gene TRBV27, with 9 nucleotides matching TRBD2. V lost 6 bases and J lost 3; bases outside the gene matches: 9. Germline CDR1 MNHEY, CDR2 SMNVEV (reference sequence). CDR3 length: 15 residues. The CDR3 sequence: CASRDRSGGLYEQYF. CDR3 DNA sequence: TGTGCCAGCAGGGATCGTAGCGGGGGCCTCTACGAGCAGTACTTC.

The V gene is TRBV30, the J gene TRBJ1-2; unclear D gene. The CDR3 has 14 residues. Germline CDR1 GTSNPN, CDR2 SVGIG (reference sequence). The V and J ends lost 2 bases and 4 bases respectively, with 14 bases between them. As DNA, the CDR3 is TGTGCCTGGAGTCACGGACGGTTTAGCTATGGCTACACCTTC. It encodes CAWSHGRFSYGYTF.

Written as DNA, the CDR3 is TGTGCCAGCAGTAACCCGAATTCACCCCTCCACTTT. Translated, it gives CASSNPNSPLHF. The rearrangement links TRBV6-2 or TRBV6-3 to TRBJ1-6; D is undetermined. This CDR3 region has 12 residues. V was shortened by 5 bases and J by 7 bases, with 6 bases between the two germline ends. Looked up from germline, CDR1 is MNHEY and CDR2 is SVGEGT.

The V and J genes are TRBV6-1 and TRBJ2-5; possibly TRBD1 for D (6 bases). The CDR3 has 13 amino acids. The germline V and J ends were trimmed by 3 bases and 5 bases, with 10 bases remaining between them. Germline assignment: CDR1 MNHNS and CDR2 SASEGT. The CDR3 coding sequence is TGTGCCAGCAGTGACAGGGGTACGGAGACCCAGTACTTC. The encoded protein is CASSDRGTETQYF.

This clone came up a few times. The V and J genes are TRBV21-1 and TRBJ2-2. TRBV21-1 represents a pseudogene. This CDR3 contains 17 residues. This CDR3 reads CASIDDPSLPNTGELFF. CDR3 nucleotide sequence: TGTGCCAGCATAGACGACCCTTCCCTCCCGAACACCGGGGAGCTGTTTTTT.

DNA for the CDR3: TGTGCCAGCAGTGAAGGCGGGTTAGGGGCCAGAGCTAACTATGGCTACACCTTC. Translation: CASSEGGLGARANYGYTF. The rearrangement joins TRBV25-1 to TRBJ1-2, with TRBD1 as a possible D gene (5 bases). Per germline, CDR1 MGHDK and CDR2 SYGVNS. V was cut by 2 bases and J by 0 bases, with 19 bases left in between. The CDR3 consists of 18 residues.

The rearrangement uses TRBV3-1 (or the pseudogene TRBV3-2) and TRBJ2-7; D may match TRBD1 or TRBD2 (5 bases each). The CDR3 sequence is 14 residues long. Germline values: CDR1 LGHDT, CDR2 YNNKEL (reference sequence). V lost 4 bases to trimming and J lost 0 bases, with 10 bases between them. The CDR3 loop is CASSLGTDSYEQYF. CDR3 in DNA: TGTGCCAGCAGCCTGGGGACGGACTCCTACGAGCAGTACTTC.

The chain is built from TRBV7-9 and TRBJ1-1; a possible D gene is TRBD1 (6 bases). The CDR3 covers 15 residues. Trimming left V 2 bases short and J 6 bases short, with 16 bases between. Germline assignment: CDR1 SEHNR and CDR2 FQNEAQ (reference sequence). CDR3 DNA: TGTGCCAGCAGCTTAAAGTGGCCAGGGGACGCTGAAGCTTTCTTT. Its protein product is CASSLKWPGDAEAFF. Complete variable domain (other parts from reference TRBV7-9 and TRBJ1-1): DTGVSQNPRHKITKRGQNVTFRCDPISEHNRLYWYRQTLGQGPEFLTYFQNEAQLEKSRLLSDRFSAERPKGSFSTLEIQRTEQGDSAMYLCASSLKWPGDAEAFFGQGTRLTVV.

The V gene is TRBV13, the J gene TRBJ2-7; 11 bases are shared with TRBD2. The CDR3 is made up of 15 amino acids. Germline V lookup: CDR1 PRHDT, CDR2 FYEKMQ (reference sequence). J was trimmed by 1 base and V by 5 bases; bases with no gene match: 4. The CDR3 sequence is CASSQLAGVSYEQYF. The CDR3 DNA follows: TGTGCCAGCAGCCAACTAGCGGGAGTTTCCTACGAGCAGTACTTC.

This chain links TRBV7-9 with TRBJ1-1; D is unresolved. V lost 5 bases and J 1 base, leaving 8 bases between the germline ends. The CDR3 extends over 13 amino acids. CDR1 SEHNR and CDR2 FQNEAQ come from the germline V gene (reference sequence). CDR3 bases: TGTGCCAGCAGCGAGGAGCGGAACACTGAAGCTTTCTTT. It encodes CASSEERNTEAFF.

This clone came up once. J is TRBJ2-5 and V is TRBV7-2, with TRBD2 matching over 12 bases. V lost 5 bases to trimming and J lost 5 bases; unmatched junction nucleotides: 6. The CDR3 runs to 15 residues. Germline CDR1 reads SGHTA; CDR2 reads FQGNSA. The DNA of the CDR3 is TGTGCCAGCAGCCCTAGCGGGGGGGCGGTGGAGACCCAGTACTTC. Its protein product is CASSPSGGAVETQYF.

The table lists this clone with a count of one. The chain employs TRBV6-6 and TRBJ2-7; TRBD1 agrees at 8 bases. This CDR3 is built from 15 residues. CDR1 and CDR2 (germline): MNHNY, SVGAGI (reference sequence). V was pared by 6 bases and J by 3 bases, with 10 bases of the junction left unmatched. In DNA, the CDR3 is TGTGCCAGCAGCACGGGGACAGGCTTAATCTACGAGCAGTACTTC. Protein sequence: CASSTGTGLIYEQYF.

In this sample, this clone turned up a few times. V and J are TRBV14 and TRBJ1-2; 9 nucleotides align to TRBD1. The V gene's germline CDR1 is SGHDN and CDR2 FVKESK. Unmatched junction bases numbered 9, after V lost 4 bases and J lost 3 bases. The CDR3 extends over 16 amino acids. The CDR3 sequence is CASSRIQGARDYGYTF. CDR3 nucleotide sequence: TGTGCCAGCAGCCGGATACAGGGGGCGCGGGACTATGGCTACACCTTC.

The table lists this clone with a count of one. V is TRBV9 and J is TRBJ2-1; 7 bases agree with TRBD1. The CDR3 loop spans 14 amino acids. Germline loops: CDR1 SGDLS, CDR2 YYNGEE. The junction had 3 bases not matched to a gene; V was cut back by 0 bases and J by 6 bases. The CDR3 DNA follows: TGTGCCAGCAGCGTAGGGACAGGTGGCAATGAGCAGTTCTTC. Its protein is CASSVGTGGNEQFF.

The V gene is TRBV5-1, the J gene TRBJ2-7; D may be TRBD2 (6 bases). Germline V lookup: CDR1 SGHRS, CDR2 YFSETQ. This CDR3 spans 14 amino acids. The germline V and J ends were trimmed by 5 bases and 5 bases, with 17 bases remaining between them. The CDR3 spells CASSWGRLGDEQYF. CDR3 DNA: TGCGCCAGCAGTTGGGGGAGGCTGGGCGACGAGCAGTACTTC.

This chain links TRBV3-1 (or the pseudogene TRBV3-2) with TRBJ1-6; unclear D gene. The CDR3 totals 13 residues. V was clipped by 0 bases and J by 9 bases, with 6 bases between them. The germline gives CDR1 LGHDT, CDR2 YNNKEL (reference sequence). The DNA of the CDR3 is TGTGCCAGCAGCCAAGATCAGGTTTCACCCCTCCACTTT. Protein product: CASSQDQVSPLHF.

The chain uses TRBV7-6 and TRBJ2-5, with 8 nucleotides matching TRBD2. CDR1 is SGHVS and CDR2 is FNYEAQ in the germline V gene. Trimming cost V 0 bases and J 7 bases; bases outside gene matches: 7. There are 15 residues in the CDR3. The CDR3 nucleotides read TGTGCCAGCAGCTTAGCGGGTGCCGGGGGGGGGACCCAGTACTTC. Encoded protein: CASSLAGAGGGTQYF.

The CDR3 DNA reads as TGTGCCAGCAGCCTTCAGGGTCGGGATTCACCCCTCCACTTT. This sequence encodes CASSLQGRDSPLHF. The V call is TRBV3-1 (or the pseudogene TRBV3-2), the J call TRBJ1-6, with TRBD1 as a possible D gene (5 bases). The CDR3 is 14 residues long. V shed 4 bases and J shed 8 bases, with 12 bases lying between them. The germline CDR1 and CDR2 sequences are LGHDT and YNNKEL (reference sequence).

The chain couples TRBV2 to TRBJ1-2, with a weak D call TRBD1 (5 bases). The CDR3 has 15 residues. With 1 base removed from V and 7 bases from J, the gap between germline ends came to 16 bases. Germline V gene sequence: CDR1 SNHLY, CDR2 FYNNEI. CDR3: CASSEGQRGVGGYTF. The CDR3 DNA reads TGTGCCAGCAGTGAAGGCCAGCGGGGGGTAGGTGGCTACACCTTC.

The chain carries TRBV7-8 and TRBJ1-1, with D possibly matching TRBD1 (5 bases). The CDR3 has 16 residues. With 6 bases removed from V and 5 bases from J, the gap between germline ends came to 22 bases. From germline, CDR1 is SGHVS and CDR2 FQNEAQ. The CDR3 DNA reads TGTGCCAGCAGGCAGGAAGGTCTGGGGCGTAGGACTGAAGCTTTCTTT. This codes for CASRQEGLGRRTEAFF.

The CDR3 sequence: CASSPDSVYGYTF. CDR3 in DNA: TGTGCCAGCAGTCCAGACAGTGTCTATGGCTACACCTTC. The gene calls are TRBV2 and TRBJ1-2; tentative D call: TRBD1 (5 bases). The CDR3 runs to 13 residues. With 5 bases removed from V and 4 bases from J, the gap between germline ends came to 11 bases. Germline values: CDR1 SNHLY, CDR2 FYNNEI.

The chain links TRBV12-3 or TRBV12-4 to TRBJ1-4, with D unclear. The CDR3 runs to 13 residues. The V and J ends lost 6 bases and 8 bases respectively, with 13 bases between them. CDR3 sequence: CASSLENQEKLFF. The CDR3 nucleotides are TGTGCCAGCAGCCTGGAGAACCAAGAAAAACTGTTTTTT.

V gene TRBV19 combines with J gene TRBJ1-1; D uncertain. Trimming removed 6 bases from V and 1 base from J, with 3 bases in between. In germline, CDR1 is LNHDA, CDR2 SQIVND (reference sequence). CDR3 length: 11 amino acids. The CDR3 sequence: CASRSNTEAFF. The DNA for the CDR3 is TGTGCCAGTAGATCGAACACTGAAGCTTTCTTT.

V is TRBV6-5 and J is TRBJ1-1; the D is unclear. V was pared by 7 bases and J by 4 bases, with 16 bases between. Germline values: CDR1 MNHEY, CDR2 SVGAGI. This CDR3 has 14 residues. This CDR3 reads CASTKKSDLTEAFF. CDR3 sequence (DNA): TGTGCCAGCACTAAGAAATCCGACCTCACTGAAGCTTTCTTT.

This clone is a singleton in its sample. Here the CDR3 reads CATPSPGTGELFF. CDR3 in DNA: TGTGCCACCCCCTCGCCGGGCACCGGGGAGCTGTTTTTT. The chain has TRBV19 and TRBJ2-2; no clear D gene. CDR1 and CDR2 from the germline V gene are LNHDA and SQIVND (reference sequence). V shed 10 bases and J shed 4 bases, with 13 bases lying between them. This CDR3 is 13 amino acids long. Variable domain in full (rest from reference TRBV19 and TRBJ2-2): DGGITQSPKYLFRKEGQNVTLSCEQNLNHDAMYWYRQDPGQGLRLIYYSQIVNDFQKGDIAEGYSVSREKKESFPLTVTSAQKNPTAFYLCATPSPGTGELFFGEGSRLTVL.